These 3 T cell receptor beta chains share one sample of origin, sequenced in a study of CXCR3-negative and CXCR3-positive naive CD8 T cells. These receptors' antigens are unknown. Broader study findings: Higher TRB CDR3 hydrophobicity marked CXCR3-positive naive cells relative to CXCR3-negative naive cells.

UMI-labeled 5' RACE yielded the TRB cDNA libraries. From its re-call of the 5' RACE reads, TCRdb lists each CDR3 protein once, without DNA. This table holds more than 100,000 distinct CDR3 sequences. The sample taken for sequencing was naive CXCR3+ CD8+ T cells from blood. Subset noted: CD45RO-CCR7+CD27+CD95- naive CD8+ T cells expressing CXCR3 (TNR3+). These receptor sequences come from a human donor in good health. Some clones in this sample may be carry-over from other donors' samples.

The J gene is TRBJ1-1, the V gene TRBV7-9. Germline V gene sequence: CDR1 SEHNR, CDR2 FQNEAQ (reference sequence). The CDR3 spans 16 residues. CDR3 residues: CASSPSSRTYSTEAFF.

The chain links TRBV4-1 to TRBJ2-7; TCRdb proposes TRBD2, but this gene call is untestable without DNA. There are 15 residues in the CDR3. Germline CDR1 and CDR2: MGHRA and YSYEKL. CDR3 amino acids: CASSQTSGSFYEQYF.

The chain combines TRBV5-1 with TRBJ2-5; absent DNA, TCRdb's TRBD2 call cannot be checked. Germline V gene lookup returns CDR1 SGHRS and CDR2 YFSETQ. This CDR3 contains 15 residues. The chain's CDR3 is CASSQGLAEQETQYF.